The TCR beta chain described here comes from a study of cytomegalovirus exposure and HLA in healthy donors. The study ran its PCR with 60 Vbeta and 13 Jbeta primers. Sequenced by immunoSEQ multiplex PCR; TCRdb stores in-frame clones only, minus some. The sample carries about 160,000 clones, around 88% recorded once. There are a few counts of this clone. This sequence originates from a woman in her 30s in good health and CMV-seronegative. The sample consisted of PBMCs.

The CDR3 nucleotides read TGTGCCAGCAGTCAATTCTCTGGGGCCAACGTCCTGACTTTC. Amino acids: CASSQFSGANVLTF. The rearrangement uses TRBV6-5 and TRBJ2-6, with D unclear. The V end was cut by 5 bases, the J end by 0 bases, with 5 bases between. The CDR3 sequence is 14 residues long. Germline V gene lookup returns CDR1 MNHEY and CDR2 SVGAGI.